This T cell receptor (beta chain) was documented in a study (dated by TCRdb to between 2015 and 2016). The CDR3 spans 15 residues, from the cysteine through the phenylalanine. Only the CDR3 portion is preserved as DNA: 45 bases, with reading frame beginning at the first base. A distance of 19 bases separates the germline ends of V and J, which lose 3 bases and 7 bases respectively. From a lookup of the germline V gene (reference sequence), CDR1 and CDR2 are DFQATT and SNEGSKA. About this clonotype itself: Its antigen specificity is not known. One base away there is no much larger clone; base qualities are not given.

Preparation of the library involved RT-PCR. The instrument given in TCRdb is Illumina MiSeq. The raw public reads went through TCRdb reprocessing: fastp at Q25, MiXCR clone calling, in-frame beta chains kept. Under each unique CDR3 protein, matching rows form one entry showing the most common genes and DNA. Across this sample there are about 680,000 distinct CDR3 sequences, with 14% seen only once. The ten largest make up 3.6% of the sample. Sequencing was performed on memory CD4+ T cells from blood. This TCR derives from a female donor in good health, serving as a healthy control. The chain is assembled from TRBV20-1 and TRBJ2-1; a weak D assignment points to TRBD2 (5 bases agree). The nucleotides read TGCAGTGCTAGTTCCGGGGTTATTGTTTTAAATGAGCAGTTCTTC. This yields the protein CSASSGVIVLNEQFF.